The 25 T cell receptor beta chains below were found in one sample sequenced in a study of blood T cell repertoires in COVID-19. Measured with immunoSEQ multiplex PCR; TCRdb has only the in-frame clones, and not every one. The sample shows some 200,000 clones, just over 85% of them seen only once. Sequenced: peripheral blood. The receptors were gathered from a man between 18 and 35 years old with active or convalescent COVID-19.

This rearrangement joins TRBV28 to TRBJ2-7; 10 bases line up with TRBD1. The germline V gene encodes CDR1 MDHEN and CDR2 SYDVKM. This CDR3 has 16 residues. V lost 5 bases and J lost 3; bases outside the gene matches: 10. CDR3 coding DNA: TGTGCCAGCAGTCCGGACAGGGGGGGTAGCGGCTACGAGCAGTACTTC. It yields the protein CASSPDRGGSGYEQYF. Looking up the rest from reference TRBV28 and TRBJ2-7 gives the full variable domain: DVKVTQSSRYLVKRTGEKVFLECVQDMDHENMFWYRQDPGLGLRLIYFSYDVKMKEKGDIPEGYSVSREKKERFSLILESASTNQTSMYLCASSPDRGGSGYEQYFGPGTRLTVT.

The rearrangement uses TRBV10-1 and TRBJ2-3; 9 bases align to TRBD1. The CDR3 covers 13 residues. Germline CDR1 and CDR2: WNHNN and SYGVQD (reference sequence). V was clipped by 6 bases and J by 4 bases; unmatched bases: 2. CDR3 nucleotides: TGCGCCAGCAGCACAGGGGGCCCAGATACGCAGTATTTT. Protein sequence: CASSTGGPDTQYF.

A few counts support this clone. The CDR3 sequence: CASSQDGGTNQPQHF. The CDR3 nucleotides are TGTGCCAGCAGCCAAGATGGGGGGACCAATCAGCCCCAGCATTTT. The chain joins TRBV4-2 to TRBJ1-5; TRBD1 might be the D (5 bases). Between the trimmed V and J ends, which lost 0 bases and 3 bases, there was a span of 9 bases. The germline gives CDR1 LGHNA, CDR2 YNFKEQ. This CDR3 is 15 amino acids long.

This chain's CDR3 is CASSLVGGRVDTQYF. The CDR3 coding sequence is TGTGCCAGCAGCTTAGTTGGCGGGAGGGTAGATACGCAGTATTTT. The rearrangement joins TRBV7-9 to TRBJ2-3, with 9 bases identical to TRBD2. The ends lost 1 base at V and 5 bases at J; junction bases unmatched: 4. This CDR3 comprises 15 residues. The germline CDR1 and CDR2 sequences are SEHNR and FQNEAQ (reference sequence).

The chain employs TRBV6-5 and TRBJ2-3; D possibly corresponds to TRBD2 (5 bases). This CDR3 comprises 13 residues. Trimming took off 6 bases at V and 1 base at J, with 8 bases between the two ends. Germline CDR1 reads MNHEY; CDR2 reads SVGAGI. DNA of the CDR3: TGTGCCAGCAGGAGCGGCGGCACAGATACGCAGTATTTT. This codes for CASRSGGTDTQYF.

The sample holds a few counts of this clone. CDR3 nucleotides: TGTGCCAGCAGTTCCGGGACAGGGCCCACCGGGGAGCTGTTTTTT. Its protein is CASSSGTGPTGELFF. The chain has TRBV11-3 and TRBJ2-2; TRBD1 aligns across 9 bases. The J segment lost 4 bases and the V segment lost 6 bases, leaving 6 bases of the junction unmatched. The V gene's germline CDR1 is SGHNT and CDR2 YENEEA. This CDR3 comprises 15 residues.

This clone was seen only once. Here the CDR3 reads CASSFLATNRPNTEAFF. The DNA of the CDR3 is TGTGCCAGCAGTTTCCTCGCGACCAACAGGCCGAACACTGAAGCTTTCTTT. V and J are TRBV27 and TRBJ1-1; tentatively, D is TRBD1 (5 bases). The length of the CDR3 is 17 residues. Trimming took 3 bases from V and 1 from J, leaving 18 bases between them. Germline CDR1 reads MNHEY; CDR2 reads SMNVEV (reference sequence).

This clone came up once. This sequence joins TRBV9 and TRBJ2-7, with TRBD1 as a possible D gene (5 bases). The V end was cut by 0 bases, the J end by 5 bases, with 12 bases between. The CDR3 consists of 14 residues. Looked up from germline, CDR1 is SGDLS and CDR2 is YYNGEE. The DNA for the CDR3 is TGTGCCAGCAGCGTAGGGCAGGGTGTGGACGAGCAGTACTTC. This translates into CASSVGQGVDEQYF.

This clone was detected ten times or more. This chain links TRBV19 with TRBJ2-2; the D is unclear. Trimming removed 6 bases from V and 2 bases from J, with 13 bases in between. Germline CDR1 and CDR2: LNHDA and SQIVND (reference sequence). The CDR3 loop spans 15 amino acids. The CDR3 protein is CASRPQRRNTGELFF. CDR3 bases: TGTGCCAGTAGGCCTCAAAGGAGAAACACCGGGGAGCTGTTTTTT.

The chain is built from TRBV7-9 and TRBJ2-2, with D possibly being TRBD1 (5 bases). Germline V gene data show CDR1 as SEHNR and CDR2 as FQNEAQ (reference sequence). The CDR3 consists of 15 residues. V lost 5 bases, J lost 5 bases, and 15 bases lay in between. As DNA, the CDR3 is TGTGCCAGCAGCCCCTACACAACAGGTACCGGGGAGCTGTTTTTT. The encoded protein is CASSPYTTGTGELFF.

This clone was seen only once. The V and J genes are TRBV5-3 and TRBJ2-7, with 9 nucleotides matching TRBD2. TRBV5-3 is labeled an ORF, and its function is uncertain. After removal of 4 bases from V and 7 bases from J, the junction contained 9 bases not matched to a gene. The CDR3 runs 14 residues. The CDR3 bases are TGTGCCAGAAGCCGACGGACTAGCGCGGGTGAGCAGTACTTC. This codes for CARSRRTSAGEQYF.

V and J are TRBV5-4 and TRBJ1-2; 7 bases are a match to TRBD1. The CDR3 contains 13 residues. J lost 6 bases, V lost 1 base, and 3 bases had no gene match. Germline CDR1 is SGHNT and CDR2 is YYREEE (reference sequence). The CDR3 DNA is TGTGCCAGCAGCTTGAGGGGGCAGGATGGCTACACCTTC. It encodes CASSLRGQDGYTF.

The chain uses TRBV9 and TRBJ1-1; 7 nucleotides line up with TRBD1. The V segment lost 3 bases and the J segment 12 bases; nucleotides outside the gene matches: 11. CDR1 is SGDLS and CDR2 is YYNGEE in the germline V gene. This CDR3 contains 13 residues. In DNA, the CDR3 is TGTGCCAGCAGCGGGGGGTCGACAGGGAGTACTTTCTTT. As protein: CASSGGSTGSTFF. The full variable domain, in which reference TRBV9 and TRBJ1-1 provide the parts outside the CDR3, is DSGVTQTPKHLITATGQRVTLRCSPRSGDLSVYWYQQSLDQGLQFLIQYYNGEERAKGNILERFSAQQFPDLHSELNLSSLELGDSALYFCASSGGSTGSTFFGQGTRLTVV.

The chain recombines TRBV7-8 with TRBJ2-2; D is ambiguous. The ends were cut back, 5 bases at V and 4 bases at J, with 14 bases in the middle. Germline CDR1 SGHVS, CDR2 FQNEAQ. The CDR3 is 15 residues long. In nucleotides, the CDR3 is TGTGCCAGCAGCCTTATACACCTCAGCACCGGGGAGCTGTTTTTT. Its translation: CASSLIHLSTGELFF.

The CDR3 is CASRDRAGGRVNGEQFF. DNA for the CDR3: TGTGCCAGTAGAGATAGGGCTGGGGGGAGGGTTAATGGTGAGCAGTTCTTC. The chain employs TRBV19 and TRBJ2-1, with 7 bases matching TRBD2. Germline CDR1 is LNHDA and CDR2 is SQIVND (reference sequence). This CDR3 has 17 amino acids. V was pared by 6 bases and J by 9 bases, with 20 bases of the junction left unmatched.

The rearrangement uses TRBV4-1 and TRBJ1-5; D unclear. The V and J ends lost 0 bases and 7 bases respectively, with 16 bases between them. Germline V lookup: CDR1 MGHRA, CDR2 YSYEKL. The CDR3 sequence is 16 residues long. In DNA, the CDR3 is TGCGCCAGCAGCCAAGAATGGCCCAGGTGGCAACAGCCCCAGCATTTT. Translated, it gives CASSQEWPRWQQPQHF.

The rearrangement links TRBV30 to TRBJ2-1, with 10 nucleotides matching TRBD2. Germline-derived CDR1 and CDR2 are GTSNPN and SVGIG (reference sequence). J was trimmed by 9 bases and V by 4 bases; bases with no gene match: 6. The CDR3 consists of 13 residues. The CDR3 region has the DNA TGTGCCTGGAACAGCGGGAGGGCCCCTGAGCAGTTCTTC. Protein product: CAWNSGRAPEQFF.

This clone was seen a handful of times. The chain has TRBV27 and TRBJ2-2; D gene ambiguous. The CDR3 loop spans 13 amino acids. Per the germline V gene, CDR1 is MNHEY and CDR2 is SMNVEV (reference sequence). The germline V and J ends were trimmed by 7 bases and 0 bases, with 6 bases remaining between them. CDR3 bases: TGTGCCAGCACCGACACGAACACCGGGGAGCTGTTTTTT. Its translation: CASTDTNTGELFF.

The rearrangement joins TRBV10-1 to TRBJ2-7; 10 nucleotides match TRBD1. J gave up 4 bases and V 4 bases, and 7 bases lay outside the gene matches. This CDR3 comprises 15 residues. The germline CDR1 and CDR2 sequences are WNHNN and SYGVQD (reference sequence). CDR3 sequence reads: CASSGPGTGVYEQYF. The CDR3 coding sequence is TGCGCCAGCAGTGGTCCAGGGACAGGGGTGTACGAGCAGTACTTC.

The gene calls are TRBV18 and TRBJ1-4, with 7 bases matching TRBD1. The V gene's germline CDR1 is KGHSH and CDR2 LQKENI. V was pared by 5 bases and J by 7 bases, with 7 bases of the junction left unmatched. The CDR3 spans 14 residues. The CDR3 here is CASSSQGHGEKLFF. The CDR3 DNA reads TGTGCCAGCTCATCACAGGGGCATGGTGAAAAACTGTTTTTT. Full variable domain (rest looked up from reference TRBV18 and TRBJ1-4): NAGVMQNPRHLVRRRGQEARLRCSPMKGHSHVYWYRQLPEEGLKFMVYLQKENIIDESGMPKERFSAEFPKEGPSILRIQQVVRGDSAAYFCASSSQGHGEKLFFGSGTQLSVL.

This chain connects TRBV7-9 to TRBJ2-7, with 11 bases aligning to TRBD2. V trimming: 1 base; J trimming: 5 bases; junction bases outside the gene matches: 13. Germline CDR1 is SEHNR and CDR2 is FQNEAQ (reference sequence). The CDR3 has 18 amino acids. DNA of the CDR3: TGTGCCAGCAGCTTAGTAGGGGCTAGCGGGAGGCCGCGGAACGAGCAGTACTTC. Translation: CASSLVGASGRPRNEQYF.

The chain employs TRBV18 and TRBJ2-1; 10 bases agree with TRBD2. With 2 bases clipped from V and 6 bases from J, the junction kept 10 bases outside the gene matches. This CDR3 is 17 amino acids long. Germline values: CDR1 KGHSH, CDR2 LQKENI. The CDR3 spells CASSPRRLAGELNEQFF. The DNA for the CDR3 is TGTGCCAGCTCACCAAGGCGCCTAGCGGGAGAGCTCAATGAGCAGTTCTTC.

CDR3 sequence: CASSPNGGLGTEAFF. In DNA, the CDR3 is TGTGCCAGCAGCCCAAACGGGGGTTTGGGCACTGAAGCTTTCTTT. The chain recombines TRBV7-3 with TRBJ1-1, with D tentatively TRBD1 (5 bases). Germline-derived CDR1 and CDR2 are SGHTA and FQGTGA. With 5 bases removed from V and 4 bases from J, the gap between germline ends came to 17 bases. The CDR3 sequence is 15 residues long.

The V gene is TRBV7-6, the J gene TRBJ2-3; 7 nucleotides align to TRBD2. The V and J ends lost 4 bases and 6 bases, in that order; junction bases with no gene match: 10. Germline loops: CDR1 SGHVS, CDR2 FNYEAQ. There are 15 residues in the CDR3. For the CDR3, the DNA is TGTGCCAGCAGCTCACTAGCGCCCTCGGAGGATACGCAGTATTTT. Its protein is CASSSLAPSEDTQYF.

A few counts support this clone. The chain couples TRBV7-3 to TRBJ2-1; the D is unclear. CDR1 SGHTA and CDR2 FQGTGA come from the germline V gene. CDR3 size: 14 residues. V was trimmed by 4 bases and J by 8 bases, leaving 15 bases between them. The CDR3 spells CASSSGYGIDEQFF. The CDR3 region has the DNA TGTGCCAGCAGCTCCGGGTACGGTATCGATGAGCAGTTCTTC.